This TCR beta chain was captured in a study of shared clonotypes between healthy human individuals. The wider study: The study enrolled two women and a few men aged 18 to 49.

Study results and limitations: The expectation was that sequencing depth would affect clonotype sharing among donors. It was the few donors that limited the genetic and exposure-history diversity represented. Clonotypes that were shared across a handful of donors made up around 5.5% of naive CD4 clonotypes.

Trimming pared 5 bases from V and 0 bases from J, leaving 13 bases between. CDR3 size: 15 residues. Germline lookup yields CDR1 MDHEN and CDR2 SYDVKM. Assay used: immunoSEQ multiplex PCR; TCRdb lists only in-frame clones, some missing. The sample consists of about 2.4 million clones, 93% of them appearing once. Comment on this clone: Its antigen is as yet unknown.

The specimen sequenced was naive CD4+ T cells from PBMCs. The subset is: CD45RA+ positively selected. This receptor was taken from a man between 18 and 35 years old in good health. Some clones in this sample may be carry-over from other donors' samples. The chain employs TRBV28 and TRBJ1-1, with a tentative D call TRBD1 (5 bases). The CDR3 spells CASSPPGAMNTEAFF. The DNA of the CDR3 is TGTGCCAGCAGTCCCCCCGGGGCCATGAACACTGAAGCTTTCTTT.